The 11 T cell receptor beta chains below come from one sample, sequenced in a study of healthy donors' naive CD4 and CD8 T cells. TCR libraries were built from about 0.55 ug of total RNA by linear amplification. TCRdb re-analysed the reads in MiXCR, keeping a single row per CDR3 protein. This table holds approximately 200,000 distinct CDR3 sequences, around 74% found once. Sequenced material: naive CD4+ and CD8+ T cells sorted from blood, pooled from several donors. The receptors were gathered from a pool of human donors in good health; the sample pools cells from several healthy donors.

The chain combines TRBV20-1 with TRBJ2-7; 10 bases are a match to TRBD2. From germline, CDR1 is DFQATT and CDR2 SNEGSKA (reference sequence). The trim removed 0 bases at V and 5 bases at J, leaving 1 base unmatched. The CDR3 is made up of 13 amino acids. The CDR3 coding sequence is TGCAGTGCTAGAGACCTAGCGGGAGACGAGCAGTACTTC. Translation gives CSARDLAGDEQYF.

This clonotype was detected a few times. The CDR3 spells CASSPTGYEQFF. Written as DNA, the CDR3 is TGTGCCAGCAGCCCTACGGGGTATGAGCAGTTCTTC. V usage is TRBV14 and J usage is TRBJ2-1; D perhaps matches TRBD2 (5 bases). V lost 4 bases, J lost 8 bases, and 9 bases lay in between. The CDR3 is 12 residues long. Germline V gene sequence: CDR1 SGHDN, CDR2 FVKESK.

CDR3 protein: CSVDSPSTDTQYF. In DNA, the CDR3 is TGCAGCGTTGACAGTCCTAGCACAGATACGCAGTATTTT. This sequence joins TRBV29-1 and TRBJ2-3; unclear D gene. The germline V gene has CDR1 SQVTM and CDR2 ANQGSEA. V lost 3 bases, J lost 0 bases, and 7 bases lay in between. The CDR3 is made up of 13 amino acids.

The CDR3 DNA reads TGCAGCGGCCGGGAGGGGCTCGAGCAGTACTTC. Translated: CSGREGLEQYF. The chain is built from TRBV29-1 and TRBJ2-7, with 8 bases that match TRBD2. J gave up 6 bases and V 7 bases, and 5 bases lay outside the gene matches. CDR3 length: 11 amino acids. CDR1 and CDR2 from the germline V gene are SQVTM and ANQGSEA.

This clonotype showed up just once. V gene TRBV7-8 combines with J gene TRBJ2-7, with D hard to call. Germline V gene data show CDR1 as SGHVS and CDR2 as FQNEAQ. CDR3 length: 15 residues. The germline V and J ends were trimmed by 5 bases and 4 bases, with 18 bases remaining between them. CDR3 coding DNA: TGTGCCAGCAGCCCTCATACCACGTCCGCGTACGAGCAGTACTTC. Translated: CASSPHTTSAYEQYF.

The gene calls are TRBV6-2 or TRBV6-3 and TRBJ2-1; the match to TRBD2 covers 10 bases. Germline V CDR1 and CDR2: MNHEY, SVGEGT. This CDR3 comprises 15 residues. The V gene end was trimmed by 6 bases and the J gene end by 7 bases; junction bases not matched to a gene: 9. CDR3 residues: CASSQGLASYNEQFF. For the CDR3, the DNA is TGTGCCAGCAGCCAGGGACTAGCGAGCTATAATGAGCAGTTCTTC.

The chain combines TRBV20-1 with TRBJ1-5, with TRBD1 as a possible D gene (6 bases). From germline, CDR1 is DFQATT and CDR2 SNEGSKA (reference sequence). Trimming stripped 3 bases from V and 7 bases from J, with 7 bases between. There are 11 residues in the CDR3. Written as DNA, the CDR3 is TGCAGTGCTAGGGGGGCGCAGCCCCAGCATTTT. It codes for CSARGAQPQHF.

V gene TRBV20-1 combines with J gene TRBJ1-1; a possible D gene is TRBD1 (5 bases). CDR1 and CDR2 from the germline V gene are DFQATT and SNEGSKA (reference sequence). This CDR3 is built from 13 residues. V was pared by 4 bases and J by 4 bases, with 13 bases between. The CDR3: CSAIEGPGTEAFF. Written as DNA, the CDR3 is TGCAGTGCTATAGAGGGGCCGGGCACTGAAGCTTTCTTT.

The CDR3 loop reads CSVVTKRAQYF. In nucleotides, the CDR3 is TGCAGCGTTGTAACGAAACGGGCACAGTACTTC. The chain recombines TRBV29-1 with TRBJ2-4; D unclear. Germline CDR1 reads SQVTM; CDR2 reads ANQGSEA. Trimming took off 4 bases at V and 13 bases at J, with 14 bases between the two ends. This CDR3 has 11 residues. Filled out from reference TRBV29-1 and TRBJ2-4, the complete variable domain reads SAVISQKPSRDICQRGTSLTIQCQVDSQVTMMFWYRQQPGQSLTLIATANQGSEATYESGFVIDKFPISRPNLTFSTLTVSNMSPEDSSIYLCSVVTKRAQYFGAGTRLSVL.

As regards this clonotype: The junction departs from the called germline gene at one end, perhaps through a read error. The J gene is TRBJ2-7, the V gene TRBV10-2, with D perhaps matching TRBD1 (5 bases). The V gene's germline CDR1 is WSHSY and CDR2 SAAADI. The CDR3 consists of 16 residues. The CDR3 loop is CAISEWSTGKVYEQYF. The CDR3 DNA follows: TGTGCCATCAGTGAGTGGTCTACAGGAAAAGTATACGAGCAGTACTTC.

The chain is built from TRBV15 and TRBJ2-7; no clear D gene. This CDR3 is 14 amino acids long. Trimming pared 0 bases from V and 5 bases from J, leaving 11 bases between. Germline values: CDR1 LNHNV, CDR2 YYDKDF (reference sequence). The CDR3 region has the DNA TGTGCCACCAGCAGAGATAGGCACGTCCACGAGCAGTACTTC. As protein: CATSRDRHVHEQYF. Filled out from reference TRBV15 and TRBJ2-7, the complete variable domain reads DAMVIQNPRYQVTQFGKPVTLSCSQTLNHNVMYWYQQKSSQAPKLLFHYYDKDFNNEADTPDNFQSRRPNTSFCFLDIRSPGLGDTAMYLCATSRDRHVHEQYFGPGTRLTVT.